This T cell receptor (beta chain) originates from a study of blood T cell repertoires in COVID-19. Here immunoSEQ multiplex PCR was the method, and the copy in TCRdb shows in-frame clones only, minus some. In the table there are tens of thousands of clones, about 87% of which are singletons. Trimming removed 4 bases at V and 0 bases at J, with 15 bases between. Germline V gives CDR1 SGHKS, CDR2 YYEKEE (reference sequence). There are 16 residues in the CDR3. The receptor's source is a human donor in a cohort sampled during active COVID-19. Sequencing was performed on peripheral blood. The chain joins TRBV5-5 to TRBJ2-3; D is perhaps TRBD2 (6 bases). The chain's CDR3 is CASSRGWSPSTDTQYF. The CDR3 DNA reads TGTGCCAGCAGCCGGGGGTGGAGTCCTAGCACAGATACGCAGTATTTT.